Sequencing of this T cell receptor beta chain was carried out in a study of beta chain features in type 1 diabetes. Whole-study results and caveats: Patients showed naive, central memory and Treg TCRB repertoires that appeared more similar than those of healthy donors. TCRB CDR3s were moderately but significantly shorter in Type 1 diabetes patients in all four CD4+ subsets.

A word on this clone: Its antigen is unidentified.

The germline V and J ends were trimmed by 3 bases and 2 bases, with 17 bases remaining between them. Germline V gene data show CDR1 as KGHSH and CDR2 as LQKENI. The length of the CDR3 is 17 residues. Expressed TCRB transcripts were sequenced, since all the RNA that had been isolated was reverse transcribed. Clones were read by immunoSEQ multiplex PCR, and TCRdb kept only the in-frame ones, dropping some. The sample records under 300,000 clones, 9.5% to 13% being singletons. The sequencing sample was made of naive CD4+ T cells from blood. This clonotype originated in a man younger than 45 with type 1 diabetes. The V call is TRBV18, the J call TRBJ2-1; a possible D gene is TRBD2 (6 bases). The CDR3 region is CASSPLMVEGPYNEQFF. CDR3 DNA sequence: TGTGCCAGCTCACCTCTGATGGTGGAGGGCCCCTACAATGAGCAGTTCTTC.